This T cell receptor beta chain was recovered during a study of spatial heterogeneity in lung cancer. General study findings and limits: It was found that expanded intratumoral alpha and beta TCR counts tracked tumor mutation counts.

This clonotype was detected many times. Its cognate antigen is unknown. One entry per CDR3 protein results from TCRdb running MiXCR on the 5' RACE reads. The sample shows tens of thousands of distinct CDR3 sequences, approximately 15% of them seen only once. Germline assignment: CDR1 KGHSH and CDR2 LQKENI. The CDR3 is 13 residues long. Deletions cut 4 bases from V and 1 base from J, with 8 bases between. Time point indicated: sample taken at primary tumor resection. The sequenced material consisted of unsorted whole RNA from tumor, nontumor lung or frozen PBMC. The rearrangement joins TRBV18 to TRBJ2-7; TRBD1 might be the D (5 bases). This receptor was taken from a female donor with early-stage non-small cell lung cancer. Sequences were derived from lung tumor tissue, sampled at surgery. The CDR3: CASSLGVSYEQYF. The CDR3, as DNA: TGTGCCAGCTCACTAGGGGTGTCCTACGAGCAGTACTTC.